This passage covers 29 T cell receptor beta chains from one sample sequenced in a study of cytomegalovirus exposure and HLA in healthy donors. The primer mix had 60 Vbeta and 13 Jbeta primers. Only in-frame clones appear in the TCRdb table, and some are missing; sequencing was by immunoSEQ multiplex PCR. Recorded here are about 190,000 clones; the top ten clones represent about 6.8%. Sequencing was done on a sample of PBMCs. These receptors all stem from a man aged 30 to 45 in good health and CMV-seronegative.

This sequence joins TRBV5-4 and TRBJ1-5; 7 bases agree with TRBD1. V trimming: 2 bases; J trimming: 1 base; junction bases outside the gene matches: 0. The CDR3 spans 14 residues. Per germline, CDR1 SGHNT and CDR2 YYREEE (reference sequence). CDR3 protein: CASSLQGSNQPQHF. The CDR3 region has the DNA TGTGCCAGCAGCTTACAGGGGAGCAATCAGCCCCAGCATTTT.

The chain employs TRBV6-6 and TRBJ1-1; 7 bases align to TRBD1. V trimming: 2 bases; J trimming: 7 bases; junction bases outside the gene matches: 4. Per the germline V gene, CDR1 is MNHNY and CDR2 is SVGAGI (reference sequence). The CDR3 sequence is 13 residues long. Written as DNA, the CDR3 is TGTGCCAGCAGTTACGACAGGGCTAATGAAGCTTTCTTT. Residues: CASSYDRANEAFF.

This chain uses TRBV28 with TRBJ2-7; D is unclear. This CDR3 comprises 9 residues. Trimming stripped 11 bases from V and 3 bases from J, with 5 bases between. Germline V lookup: CDR1 MDHEN, CDR2 SYDVKM. The CDR3 sequence is CAAGYEQYF. The CDR3 DNA sequence: TGTGCCGCCGGCTACGAGCAGTACTTC. Combining the CDR3 with reference TRBV28 and TRBJ2-7 gives the whole variable domain DVKVTQSSRYLVKRTGEKVFLECVQDMDHENMFWYRQDPGLGLRLIYFSYDVKMKEKGDIPEGYSVSREKKERFSLILESASTNQTSMYLCAAGYEQYFGPGTRLTVT.

V usage is TRBV5-1 and J usage is TRBJ1-1; 10 bases map to TRBD1. Trimming removed 5 bases from V and 5 bases from J; junction bases left unmatched: 12. Germline loops: CDR1 SGHRS, CDR2 YFSETQ. CDR3 length: 16 amino acids. The CDR3 DNA reads TGCGCCAGCAGTATTAGGGTGGGACAGGGGAGGACTGAAGCTTTCTTT. Protein: CASSIRVGQGRTEAFF. Looking up the rest from reference TRBV5-1 and TRBJ1-1 gives the full variable domain: KAGVTQTPRYLIKTRGQQVTLSCSPISGHRSVSWYQQTPGQGLQFLFEYFSETQRNKGNFPGRFSGRQFSNSRSEMNVSTLELGDSALYLCASSIRVGQGRTEAFFGQGTRLTVV.

The rearrangement uses TRBV27 and TRBJ1-1, with TRBD1 matching 8 bases. The CDR3 spans 14 residues. From germline, CDR1 is MNHEY and CDR2 SMNVEV (reference sequence). The ends lost 3 bases at V and 5 bases at J; junction bases unmatched: 5. CDR3 sequence reads: CASSLTGVGTEAFF. The CDR3 DNA follows: TGTGCCAGCAGTTTGACAGGGGTCGGGACTGAAGCTTTCTTT.

The chain employs TRBV19 and TRBJ1-4, with a tentative D call TRBD1 (6 bases). The V gene's germline CDR1 is LNHDA and CDR2 SQIVND (reference sequence). The V end lost 2 bases, the J end lost 0 bases, and 16 bases lay between the germline ends. The CDR3 contains 18 residues. For the CDR3, the DNA is TGTGCCAGTAGTATATCCGGACAGACATATGCAACTAATGAAAAACTGTTTTTT. It is translated as CASSISGQTYATNEKLFF.

This chain connects TRBV7-2 to TRBJ1-2; D is unclear. V was pared by 0 bases and J by 12 bases, with 14 bases between. The CDR3 consists of 13 residues. CDR1 is SGHTA and CDR2 is FQGNSA in the germline V gene. In nucleotides, the CDR3 is TGTGCCAGCAGCTTAGCGGGCAGCGGGCAGCACACCTTC. It specifies CASSLAGSGQHTF.

This rearrangement joins TRBV2 to TRBJ2-1; 7 bases agree with TRBD2. Germline V lookup: CDR1 SNHLY, CDR2 FYNNEI. V gave up 5 bases and J gave up 4 bases; unmatched junction bases: 11. The CDR3 sequence is 16 residues long. The CDR3 loop is CASSPFQRERYNEQFF. The CDR3 DNA sequence: TGTGCCAGCAGTCCCTTCCAGCGGGAACGTTACAATGAGCAGTTCTTC.

V gene TRBV14 combines with J gene TRBJ1-2; 7 bases line up with TRBD1. Trimming removed 2 bases from V and 1 base from J; junction bases left unmatched: 16. This CDR3 spans 19 amino acids. CDR1 is SGHDN and CDR2 is FVKESK in the germline V gene. In nucleotides, the CDR3 is TGTGCCAGCAGCCAACCTGGGGGATGGGTCCAGGGGGATAACTATGGCTACACCTTC. Its translation is CASSQPGGWVQGDNYGYTF. Using reference TRBV14 and TRBJ1-2 for the parts outside the CDR3, the full variable domain is EAGVTQFPSHSVIEKGQTVTLRCDPISGHDNLYWYRRVMGKEIKFLLHFVKESKQDESGMPNNRFLAERTGGTYSTLKVQPAELEDSGVYFCASSQPGGWVQGDNYGYTFGSGTRLTVV.

The chain uses TRBV27 and TRBJ1-2, with 9 bases aligning to TRBD1. Per germline, CDR1 MNHEY and CDR2 SMNVEV (reference sequence). Trimming removed 4 bases from V and 5 bases from J; junction bases left unmatched: 2. CDR3 size: 13 residues. The CDR3 region has the DNA TGTGCCAGCAGTTCCGGACAGGGGTATGGCTACACCTTC. This codes for CASSSGQGYGYTF.

The chain combines TRBV6-5 with TRBJ2-5, with D possibly matching TRBD2 (5 bases). Near its end, the DNA agrees better with TRBJ2-7, so the J call may be wrong. This CDR3 has 14 amino acids. Looked up from germline, CDR1 is MNHEY and CDR2 is SVGAGI. CDR3 DNA sequence: TGTGCCAGCAGCCCTAGCCCTCCCGTTTACGAGCAGTACTTC. This encodes CASSPSPPVYEQYF.

The chain links TRBV7-8 to TRBJ2-5; possible D gene TRBD2, 6 bases. The better agreement between TRBJ2-7 and the DNA end casts doubt on the J call. The germline V gene encodes CDR1 SGHVS and CDR2 FQNEAQ. The CDR3 has 14 amino acids. The CDR3 is CASSLEGLTYEQYF. As DNA, the CDR3 is TGTGCCAGCAGCTTAGAAGGACTAACCTACGAGCAGTACTTC.

The rearrangement links TRBV6-6 to TRBJ2-7; 7 positions match TRBD1. The CDR3 consists of 12 residues. The junction had 2 bases not matched to a gene; V was cut back by 6 bases and J by 3 bases. CDR1 and CDR2 (germline): MNHNY, SVGAGI (reference sequence). CDR3 in DNA: TGTGCCAGCAGCCACAGGGGCTACGAGCAGTACTTC. Translated: CASSHRGYEQYF.

The chain links TRBV2 to TRBJ2-1, with 11 bases that match TRBD2. V shed 7 bases, J shed 6 bases, and the junction held 11 bases outside the gene matches. The CDR3 loop spans 16 amino acids. Germline CDR1 and CDR2: SNHLY and FYNNEI. The DNA of the CDR3 is TGTGCCAGCACCCTGACCCCGGGACTAGCGGCCAATGAGCAGTTCTTC. Translation gives CASTLTPGLAANEQFF.

The chain recombines TRBV19 with TRBJ1-1; tentatively, D is TRBD1 (6 bases). The CDR3 runs to 14 residues. CDR1 is LNHDA, CDR2 SQIVND, per germline (reference sequence). V was trimmed by 5 bases and J by 8 bases, leaving 18 bases between them. The CDR3 DNA sequence: TGTGCCAGTAGTGCGATAACAGGGCCGGGGGAAGCTTTCTTT. Protein product: CASSAITGPGEAFF.

The V and J genes are TRBV27 and TRBJ2-7, with 7 bases aligning to TRBD1. With 7 bases clipped from V and 2 bases from J, the junction kept 11 bases outside the gene matches. This CDR3 contains 15 residues. Per the germline V gene, CDR1 is MNHEY and CDR2 is SMNVEV (reference sequence). CDR3 sequence reads: CASTRKQGLPYEQYF. The CDR3 DNA follows: TGTGCCAGCACCCGGAAACAGGGGCTGCCCTACGAGCAGTACTTC.

The gene calls are TRBV10-3 and TRBJ2-1; TRBD1 matches at 9 bases. This CDR3 is 15 amino acids long. After removal of 6 bases from V and 7 bases from J, the junction contained 10 bases not matched to a gene. CDR1 and CDR2 (germline): ENHRY, SYGVKD. The CDR3 loop reads CAIRPGTGSMNEQFF. CDR3 DNA sequence: TGTGCCATCAGACCCGGGACAGGGAGTATGAATGAGCAGTTCTTC.

The chain has TRBV6-6 and TRBJ1-2; D is undetermined. The germline V gene has CDR1 MNHNY and CDR2 SVGAGI (reference sequence). Trimming removed 5 bases at V and 4 bases at J, with 8 bases between. The CDR3 has 12 residues. The DNA of the CDR3 is TGTGCCAGCAGTCCCCCAGTCTATGGCTACACCTTC. Protein sequence: CASSPPVYGYTF.

This chain uses TRBV7-9 with TRBJ1-5; D uncertain. The CDR3 is 14 residues long. CDR1 is SEHNR and CDR2 is FQNEAQ in the germline V gene (reference sequence). The V gene lost 5 bases and the J gene lost 6 bases, with 14 bases spanning the gap. CDR3: CASSLDHGGQPQHF. CDR3 bases: TGTGCCAGCAGCCTCGATCATGGCGGTCAGCCCCAGCATTTT. The complete variable domain, with remaining parts taken from reference TRBV7-9 and TRBJ1-5, reads DTGVSQNPRHKITKRGQNVTFRCDPISEHNRLYWYRQTLGQGPEFLTYFQNEAQLEKSRLLSDRFSAERPKGSFSTLEIQRTEQGDSAMYLCASSLDHGGQPQHFGDGTRLSIL.

The chain links TRBV27 to TRBJ2-2, with TRBD1 matching 10 bases. The CDR3 is made up of 16 amino acids. V gave up 8 bases and J gave up 5 bases; unmatched junction bases: 11. The germline V gene encodes CDR1 MNHEY and CDR2 SMNVEV (reference sequence). CDR3: CASARDRGSRTGELFF. CDR3 DNA sequence: TGTGCCAGCGCACGGGACAGGGGATCGAGGACCGGGGAGCTGTTTTTT.

The rearrangement uses TRBV10-1 and TRBJ2-7; D remains unclear. The CDR3 length is 12 residues. From germline, CDR1 is WNHNN and CDR2 SYGVQD (reference sequence). V was trimmed by 0 bases and J by 4 bases, leaving 4 bases between them. Here the CDR3 reads CASSESRYEQYF. As DNA, the CDR3 is TGCGCCAGCAGTGAGTCCCGGTACGAGCAGTACTTC.

The J gene is TRBJ1-2, the V gene TRBV28, with D maybe TRBD1 (5 bases). The ends were cut back, 4 bases at V and 2 bases at J, with 17 bases in the middle. The germline V gene has CDR1 MDHEN and CDR2 SYDVKM. This CDR3 spans 16 amino acids. Here the CDR3 reads CASSSLVTAMNYGYTF. CDR3 nucleotide sequence: TGTGCCAGCAGTTCCCTGGTGACAGCGATGAACTATGGCTACACCTTC.

This chain links TRBV14 with TRBJ2-1; D remains ambiguous. Trimming pared 0 bases from V and 7 bases from J, leaving 4 bases between. Germline CDR1 SGHDN, CDR2 FVKESK. This CDR3 has 12 amino acids. The CDR3 sequence: CASSQDSNEQFF. The CDR3 DNA sequence: TGTGCCAGCAGCCAAGATTCAAATGAGCAGTTCTTC.

This chain links TRBV28 with TRBJ2-7; 9 bases match TRBD1. The junction had 7 bases not matched to a gene; V was cut back by 4 bases and J by 6 bases. The CDR3 is 14 amino acids. The V gene's germline CDR1 is MDHEN and CDR2 SYDVKM. In DNA, the CDR3 is TGTGCCAGCAGTTCCAGACAGGGGGATTCCGAGCAGTACTTC. Translation: CASSSRQGDSEQYF.

J is TRBJ2-7 and V is TRBV9; 7 positions agree with TRBD2. Trimming removed 0 bases from V and 3 bases from J; junction bases left unmatched: 3. CDR1 is SGDLS, CDR2 YYNGEE, per germline. The CDR3 has 14 residues. CDR3 coding DNA: TGTGCCAGCAGCGTAGGGGGAGGGTTCTACGAGCAGTACTTC. The encoded protein is CASSVGGGFYEQYF.

The rearrangement joins TRBV9 to TRBJ2-5; 8 bases align to TRBD2. With V trimmed by 3 bases and J by 3 bases, 4 bases remained unmatched. Germline V CDR1 and CDR2: SGDLS, YYNGEE. This CDR3 has 14 amino acids. The CDR3 coding sequence is TGTGCCAGCAGCGGGCGGGGGGTTGAAGAGACCCAGTACTTC. It is translated as CASSGRGVEETQYF.

The chain joins TRBV5-1 to TRBJ2-7; no reliable D call. V shed 3 bases and J shed 1 base, with 11 bases lying between them. This CDR3 has 14 residues. Germline-derived CDR1 and CDR2 are SGHRS and YFSETQ. The CDR3 loop reads CASSWASGSYEQYF. In DNA, the CDR3 is TGCGCCAGCAGCTGGGCAAGTGGGTCCTACGAGCAGTACTTC.

This chain joins TRBV2 and TRBJ2-3, with 9 bases fitting TRBD1. The CDR3 contains 16 residues. Germline-derived CDR1 and CDR2 are SNHLY and FYNNEI. Trimming removed 7 bases from V and 3 bases from J; junction bases left unmatched: 11. CDR3 nucleotide sequence: TGTGCCAGCACTTTGCTCCAGGGGACAGGGACAGATACGCAGTATTTT. Protein: CASTLLQGTGTDTQYF.

The J gene is TRBJ2-7, the V gene TRBV5-1; D might be TRBD2 (5 bases). The CDR3 contains 12 residues. CDR1 SGHRS and CDR2 YFSETQ come from the germline V gene. V gave up 4 bases and J gave up 4 bases, with 9 bases separating them. CDR3 DNA sequence: TGCGCCAGCAGCCCCGGCGGGTACGAGCAGTACTTC. Protein sequence: CASSPGGYEQYF.